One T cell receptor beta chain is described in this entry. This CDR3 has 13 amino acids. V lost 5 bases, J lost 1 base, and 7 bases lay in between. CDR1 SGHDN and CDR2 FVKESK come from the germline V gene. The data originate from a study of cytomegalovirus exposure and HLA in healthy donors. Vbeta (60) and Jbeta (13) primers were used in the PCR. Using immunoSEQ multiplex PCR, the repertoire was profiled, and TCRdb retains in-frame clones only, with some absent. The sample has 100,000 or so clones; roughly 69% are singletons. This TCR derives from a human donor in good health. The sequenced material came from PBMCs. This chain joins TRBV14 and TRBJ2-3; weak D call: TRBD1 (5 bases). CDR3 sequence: CASSLQGTDTQYF. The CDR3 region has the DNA TGTGCCAGCAGCTTACAGGGCACAGATACGCAGTATTTT.